This TCR beta chain came from a study of blood T cell repertoires in COVID-19. Study summary: The cDNA or gDNA used as material had been derived from T cells, B-cell-depleted T cells, or PBMCs.

This CDR3 is built from 14 residues. The junction had 3 bases not matched to a gene; V was cut back by 7 bases and J by 2 bases. Germline V gene sequence: CDR1 MNHEY, CDR2 SMNVEV (reference sequence). Clones were sequenced by immunoSEQ multiplex PCR, and TCRdb holds only the in-frame ones, with some missing. The sample shows 450,000 or so clones, around nine tenths of them seen only once. J is TRBJ2-1 and V is TRBV27; TRBD2 matches at 9 bases. This receptor was obtained from a woman aged 40 to 50 with COVID-19, enrolled during active disease. Sequencing was performed on peripheral blood. CDR3: CASKREDPYNEQFF. The CDR3 DNA reads as TGTGCCAGCAAGCGGGAGGACCCCTACAATGAGCAGTTCTTC.